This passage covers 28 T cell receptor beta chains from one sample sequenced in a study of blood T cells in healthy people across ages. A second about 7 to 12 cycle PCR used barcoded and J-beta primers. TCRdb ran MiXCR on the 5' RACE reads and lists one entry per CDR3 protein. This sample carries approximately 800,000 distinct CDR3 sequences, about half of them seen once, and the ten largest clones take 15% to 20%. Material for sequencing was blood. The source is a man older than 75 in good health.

The CDR3 DNA sequence: TGTGCCAGCAGCCCACGAGCGGACGCAGATACGCAGTATTTT. Residues: CASSPRADADTQYF. V is TRBV11-2 and J is TRBJ2-3, with D possibly being TRBD2 (5 bases). Trimming stripped 5 bases from V and 4 bases from J, with 13 bases between. The CDR3 runs 14 residues. Germline CDR1 SGHAT, CDR2 FQNNGV.

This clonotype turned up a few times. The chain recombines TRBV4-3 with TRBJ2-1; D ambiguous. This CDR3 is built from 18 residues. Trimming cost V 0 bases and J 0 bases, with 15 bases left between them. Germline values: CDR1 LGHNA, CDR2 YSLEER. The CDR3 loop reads CASSQDPGSQSSYNEQFF. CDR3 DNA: TGCGCCAGCAGCCAAGATCCCGGAAGCCAGAGCTCCTACAATGAGCAGTTCTTC.

The CDR3 is CASGKRFGEQYF. The CDR3 DNA follows: TGTGCCAGCGGAAAAAGATTTGGCGAGCAGTACTTC. The chain is built from TRBV11-2 and TRBJ2-5; no clear D. Near its end, the DNA agrees better with TRBJ2-7, so the J call may be wrong. The CDR3 loop spans 12 amino acids. Per the germline V gene, CDR1 is SGHAT and CDR2 is FQNNGV.

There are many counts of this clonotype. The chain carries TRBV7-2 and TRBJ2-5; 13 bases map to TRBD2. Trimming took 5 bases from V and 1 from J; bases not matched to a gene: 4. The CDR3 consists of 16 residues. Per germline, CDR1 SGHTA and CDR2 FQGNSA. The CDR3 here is CASSGRLAGGQETQYF. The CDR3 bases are TGTGCCAGCAGCGGTCGACTAGCGGGAGGCCAAGAGACCCAGTACTTC.

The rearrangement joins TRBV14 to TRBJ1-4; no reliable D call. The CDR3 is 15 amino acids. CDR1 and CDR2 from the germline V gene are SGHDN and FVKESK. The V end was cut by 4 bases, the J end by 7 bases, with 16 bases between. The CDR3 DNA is TGTGCCAGCAGCCCCCGGGAGGGAGGAGGTGAAAAACTGTTTTTT. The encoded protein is CASSPREGGGEKLFF.

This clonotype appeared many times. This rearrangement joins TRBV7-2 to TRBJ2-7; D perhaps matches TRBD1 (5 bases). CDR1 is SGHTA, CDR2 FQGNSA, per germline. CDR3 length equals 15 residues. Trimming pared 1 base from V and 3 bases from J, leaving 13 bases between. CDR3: CASSLVPGLNYEQYF. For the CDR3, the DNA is TGTGCCAGCAGCTTAGTTCCAGGGCTAAACTACGAGCAGTACTTC.

This CDR3 reads CASTRQGTNTGELFF. The CDR3 DNA is TGTGCCAGCACAAGACAGGGAACGAACACCGGGGAGCTGTTTTTT. The rearrangement links TRBV12-3 or TRBV12-4 to TRBJ2-2; 7 bases are a match to TRBD1. V trimming: 7 bases; J trimming: 0 bases; junction bases outside the gene matches: 5. The CDR3 is 15 residues long.

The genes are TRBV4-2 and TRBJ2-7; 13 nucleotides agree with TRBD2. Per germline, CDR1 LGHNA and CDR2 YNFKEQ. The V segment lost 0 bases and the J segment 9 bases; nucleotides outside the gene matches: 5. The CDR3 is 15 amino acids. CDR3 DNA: TGTGCCAGCAGCCAAGAACTAGCGGGGGGGTTCTCGCAGTACTTC. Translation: CASSQELAGGFSQYF.

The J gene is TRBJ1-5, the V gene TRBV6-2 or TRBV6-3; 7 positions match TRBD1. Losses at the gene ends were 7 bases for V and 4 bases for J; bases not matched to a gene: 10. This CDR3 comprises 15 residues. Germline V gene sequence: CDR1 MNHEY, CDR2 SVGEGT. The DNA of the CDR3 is TGTGCCAGCACTCACGCCCGGACAGGTAATCAGCCCCAGCATTTT. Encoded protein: CASTHARTGNQPQHF.

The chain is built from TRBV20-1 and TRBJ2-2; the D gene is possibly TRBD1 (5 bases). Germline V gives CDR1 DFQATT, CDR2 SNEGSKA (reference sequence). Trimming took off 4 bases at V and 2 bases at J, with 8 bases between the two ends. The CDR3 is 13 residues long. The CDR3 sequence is CSAMTVNTGELFF. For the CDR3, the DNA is TGCAGTGCTATGACAGTAAACACCGGGGAGCTGTTTTTT.

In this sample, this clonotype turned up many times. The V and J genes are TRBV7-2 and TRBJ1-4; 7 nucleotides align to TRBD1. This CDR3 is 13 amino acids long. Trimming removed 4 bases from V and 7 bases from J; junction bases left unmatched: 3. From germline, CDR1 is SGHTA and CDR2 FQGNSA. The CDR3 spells CASSWTGGEKLFF. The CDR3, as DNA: TGTGCCAGCAGCTGGACAGGAGGTGAAAAACTGTTTTTT.

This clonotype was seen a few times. The CDR3 sequence is CASSQAGEPYGYTF. The CDR3 DNA reads as TGTGCCAGCAGCCAAGCAGGCGAGCCCTATGGCTACACCTTC. The chain has TRBV3-1 and TRBJ1-2, with D hard to call. V lost 1 base and J lost 4, with 10 bases in between. This CDR3 contains 14 residues. Germline CDR1 is LGHDT and CDR2 is YNNKEL (reference sequence).

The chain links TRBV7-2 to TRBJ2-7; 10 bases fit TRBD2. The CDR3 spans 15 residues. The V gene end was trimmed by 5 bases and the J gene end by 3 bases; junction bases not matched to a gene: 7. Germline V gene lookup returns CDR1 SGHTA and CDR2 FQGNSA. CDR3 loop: CASSMLAGDFYEQYF. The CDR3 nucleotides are TGTGCCAGCAGCATGCTAGCGGGAGACTTCTACGAGCAGTACTTC.

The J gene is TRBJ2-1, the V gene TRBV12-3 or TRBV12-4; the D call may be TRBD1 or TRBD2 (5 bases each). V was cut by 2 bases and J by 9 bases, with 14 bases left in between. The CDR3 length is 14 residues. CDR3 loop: CASSLNPPRGEQFF. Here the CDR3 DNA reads TGTGCCAGCAGTTTAAACCCCCCGAGGGGTGAGCAGTTCTTC.

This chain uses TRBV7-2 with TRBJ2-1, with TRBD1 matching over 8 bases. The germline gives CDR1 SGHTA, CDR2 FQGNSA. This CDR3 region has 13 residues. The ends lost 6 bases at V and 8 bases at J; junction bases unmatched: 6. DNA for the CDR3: TGTGCCAGCAGACGTCTACAGGGGGATGAGCAGTTCTTC. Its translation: CASRRLQGDEQFF.

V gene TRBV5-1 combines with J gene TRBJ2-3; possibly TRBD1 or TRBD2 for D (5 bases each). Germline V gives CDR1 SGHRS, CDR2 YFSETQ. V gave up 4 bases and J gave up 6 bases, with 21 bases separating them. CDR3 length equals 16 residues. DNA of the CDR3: TGCGCCAGCAGCGGGGACGCCCATCCCGATATGGATACGCAGTATTTT. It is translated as CASSGDAHPDMDTQYF.

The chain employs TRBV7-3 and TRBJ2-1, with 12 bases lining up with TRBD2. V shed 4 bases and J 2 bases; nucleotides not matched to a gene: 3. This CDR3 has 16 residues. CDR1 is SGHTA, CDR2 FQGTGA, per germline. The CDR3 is CASSSSSGRAYNEQFF. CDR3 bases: TGTGCCAGCAGCTCCTCTAGCGGGAGGGCCTACAATGAGCAGTTCTTC.

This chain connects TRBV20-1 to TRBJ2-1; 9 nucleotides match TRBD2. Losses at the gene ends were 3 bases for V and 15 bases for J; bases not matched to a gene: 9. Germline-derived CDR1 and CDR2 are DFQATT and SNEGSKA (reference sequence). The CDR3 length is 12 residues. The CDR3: CSASSGRNPGFF. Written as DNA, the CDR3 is TGCAGTGCTAGTAGCGGGAGAAACCCAGGGTTCTTC.

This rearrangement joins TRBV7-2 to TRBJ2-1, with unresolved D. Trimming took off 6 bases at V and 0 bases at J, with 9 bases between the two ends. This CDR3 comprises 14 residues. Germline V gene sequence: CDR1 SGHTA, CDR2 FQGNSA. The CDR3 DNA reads TGTGCCAGCAGACCCGATTTCTCCTACAATGAGCAGTTCTTC. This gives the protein CASRPDFSYNEQFF.

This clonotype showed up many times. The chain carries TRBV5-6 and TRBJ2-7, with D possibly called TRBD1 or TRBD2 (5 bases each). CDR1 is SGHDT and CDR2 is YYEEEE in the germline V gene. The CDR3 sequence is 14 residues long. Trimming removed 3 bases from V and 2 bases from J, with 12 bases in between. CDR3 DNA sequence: TGTGCCAGCAGCTGGGGGACCGCCGCCTACGAGCAGTACTTC. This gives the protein CASSWGTAAYEQYF.

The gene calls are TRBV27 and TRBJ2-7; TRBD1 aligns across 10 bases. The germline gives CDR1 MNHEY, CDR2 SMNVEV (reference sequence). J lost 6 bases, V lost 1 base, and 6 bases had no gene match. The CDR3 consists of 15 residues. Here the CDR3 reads CASSLYRQGASEQYF. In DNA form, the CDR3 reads TGTGCCAGCAGTTTATACCGACAGGGGGCGAGCGAGCAGTACTTC.

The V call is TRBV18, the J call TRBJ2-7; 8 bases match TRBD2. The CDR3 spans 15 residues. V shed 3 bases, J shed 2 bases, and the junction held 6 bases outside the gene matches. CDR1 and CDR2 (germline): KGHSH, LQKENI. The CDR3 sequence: CASSPLAGPAYEQYF. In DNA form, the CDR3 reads TGTGCCAGCTCACCCTTAGCGGGACCGGCCTACGAGCAGTACTTC.

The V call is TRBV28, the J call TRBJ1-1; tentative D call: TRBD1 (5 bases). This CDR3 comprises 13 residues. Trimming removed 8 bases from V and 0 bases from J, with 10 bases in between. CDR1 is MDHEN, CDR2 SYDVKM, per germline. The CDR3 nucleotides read TGTGCCAGCGCCGGGGCTATGAACACTGAAGCTTTCTTT. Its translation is CASAGAMNTEAFF.

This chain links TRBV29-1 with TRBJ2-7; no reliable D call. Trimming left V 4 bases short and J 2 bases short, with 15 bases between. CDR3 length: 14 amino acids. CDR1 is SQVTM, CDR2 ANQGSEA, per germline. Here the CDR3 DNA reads TGCAGCGTTGCCCCCAGACCATCTCCCTACGAGCAGTACTTC. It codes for CSVAPRPSPYEQYF.

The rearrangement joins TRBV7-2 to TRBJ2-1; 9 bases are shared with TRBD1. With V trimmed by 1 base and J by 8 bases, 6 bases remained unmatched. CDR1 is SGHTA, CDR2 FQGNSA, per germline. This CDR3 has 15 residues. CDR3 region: CASSLVTGGADEQFF. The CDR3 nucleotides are TGTGCCAGCAGCTTAGTAACAGGGGGCGCAGATGAGCAGTTCTTC. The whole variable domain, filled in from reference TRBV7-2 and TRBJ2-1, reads GAGVSQSPSNKVTEKGKDVELRCDPISGHTALYWYRQSLGQGLEFLIYFQGNSAPDKSGLPSDRFSAERTGGSVSTLTIQRTQQEDSAVYLCASSLVTGGADEQFFGPGTRLTVL.

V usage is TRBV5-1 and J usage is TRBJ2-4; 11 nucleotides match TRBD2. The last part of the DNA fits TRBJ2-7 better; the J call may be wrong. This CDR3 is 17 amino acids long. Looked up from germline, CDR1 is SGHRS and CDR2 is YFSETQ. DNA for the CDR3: TGCGCCAGCAGCCTGACTAGCGGGGACTCGTTCGGTGACGAGCAGTACTTC. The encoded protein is CASSLTSGDSFGDEQYF.

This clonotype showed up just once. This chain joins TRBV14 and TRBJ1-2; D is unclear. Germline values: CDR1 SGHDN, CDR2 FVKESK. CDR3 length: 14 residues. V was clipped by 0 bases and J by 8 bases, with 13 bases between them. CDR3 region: CASSQELMGGGYTF. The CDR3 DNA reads TGTGCCAGCAGCCAAGAATTGATGGGAGGGGGCTACACCTTC.

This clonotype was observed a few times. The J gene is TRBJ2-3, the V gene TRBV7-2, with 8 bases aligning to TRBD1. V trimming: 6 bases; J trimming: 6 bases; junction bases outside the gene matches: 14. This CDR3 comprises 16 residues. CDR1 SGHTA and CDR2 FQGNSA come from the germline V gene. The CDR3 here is CASRKNLGTGVDTQYF. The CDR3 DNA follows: TGTGCCAGCAGGAAAAATTTAGGGACAGGTGTGGATACGCAGTATTTT.